This T cell receptor beta chain stems from a study of T cell responses to AZD1222 COVID-19 vaccine. Regarding the study as a whole: Repertoire sampling occurred only after the peak T cell response. The sample set comprised mostly white British donors with more females, and clonal diversity was possibly underestimated.

The protocol was immunoSEQ multiplex PCR, while the TCRdb copy is restricted to in-frame clones and leaves out a portion. The table shows fewer than 200,000 clones, with 94% occurring only once. Note on this clone: Its antigen is unknown.

From germline, CDR1 is MNHEY and CDR2 SVGAGI. The CDR3 is 13 residues long. Trimming cost V 6 bases and J 10 bases, with 16 bases left between them. The sequenced sample was peripheral blood, obtained 28 days after the second AZD1222 dose. The chain uses TRBV6-5 and TRBJ2-1; possibly TRBD2 for D (6 bases). The receptor comes from an adult who received the AZD1222 COVID-19 vaccine. The CDR3 bases are TGTGCCAGCAGCGCGGGACTCCCGACCGAGCAGTTCTTC. It encodes CASSAGLPTEQFF.